These 2 T cell receptor beta chains were sequenced from one sample in a study of cytomegalovirus exposure and HLA in healthy donors. In the PCR, 60 Vbeta and 13 Jbeta primers were used. Produced via immunoSEQ multiplex PCR; TCRdb's table is partial and in-frame only. This sample carries 100,000 to 150,000 clones, 76% of them seen once, and the ten largest clones take 1.9%. The sample was PBMCs. The receptors come from a man over 45 in good health and CMV-seronegative.

The rearrangement joins TRBV4-1 to TRBJ1-6; 9 bases line up with TRBD1. CDR3 length: 19 amino acids. In germline, CDR1 is MGHRA, CDR2 YSYEKL. V gave up 3 bases and J gave up 1 base; unmatched junction bases: 10. Here the CDR3 reads CASSHSRDRAKSYNSPLHF. CDR3 bases: TGCGCCAGCAGCCACTCGAGGGACAGGGCTAAATCCTATAATTCACCCCTCCACTTT.

Worth noting for this clone: One end of the junction varies from germline; a read error may be responsible. The chain carries TRBV7-9 and TRBJ1-5; D is ambiguous. The CDR3 length is 16 residues. Germline CDR1 and CDR2: SEHNR and FQNEAQ (reference sequence). Written as DNA, the CDR3 is TGTTCCAGCAGCGCCTCGGGTCCCGTTTGGGTTCAGCCCCAGCATTTT. This encodes CSSSASGPVWVQPQHF.